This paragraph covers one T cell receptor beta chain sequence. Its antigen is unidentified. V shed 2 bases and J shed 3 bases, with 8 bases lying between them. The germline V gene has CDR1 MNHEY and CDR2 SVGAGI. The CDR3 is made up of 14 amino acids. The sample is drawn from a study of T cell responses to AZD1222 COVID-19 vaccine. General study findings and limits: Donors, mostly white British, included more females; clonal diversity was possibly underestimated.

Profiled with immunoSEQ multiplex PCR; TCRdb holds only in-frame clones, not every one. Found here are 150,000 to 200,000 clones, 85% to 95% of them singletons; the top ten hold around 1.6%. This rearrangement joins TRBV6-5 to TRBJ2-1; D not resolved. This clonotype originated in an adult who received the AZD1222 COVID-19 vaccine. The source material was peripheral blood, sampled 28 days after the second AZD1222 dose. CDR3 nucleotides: TGTGCCAGCAGTTACATAATTGGCTACAATGAGCAGTTCTTC. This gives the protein CASSYIIGYNEQFF.